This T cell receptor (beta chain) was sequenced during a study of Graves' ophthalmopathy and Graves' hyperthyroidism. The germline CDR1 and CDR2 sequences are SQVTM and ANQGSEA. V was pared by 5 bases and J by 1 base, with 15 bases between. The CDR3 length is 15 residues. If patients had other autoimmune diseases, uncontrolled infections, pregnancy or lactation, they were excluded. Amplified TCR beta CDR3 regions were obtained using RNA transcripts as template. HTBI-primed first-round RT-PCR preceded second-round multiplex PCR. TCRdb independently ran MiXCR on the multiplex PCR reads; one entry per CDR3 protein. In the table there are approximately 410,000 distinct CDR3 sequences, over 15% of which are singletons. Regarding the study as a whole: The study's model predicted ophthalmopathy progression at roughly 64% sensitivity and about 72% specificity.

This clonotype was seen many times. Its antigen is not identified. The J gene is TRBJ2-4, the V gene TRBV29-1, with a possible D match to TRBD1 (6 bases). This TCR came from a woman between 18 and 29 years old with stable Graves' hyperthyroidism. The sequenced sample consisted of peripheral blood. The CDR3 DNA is TGCAGCGTTCTTCAGGGGTCGGAGGCCAAAAACATTCAGTACTTC. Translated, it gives CSVLQGSEAKNIQYF.